The present T cell receptor (beta chain) was sequenced within a study of T cells after yellow fever vaccination. One entry per CDR3 protein, called by TCRdb with MiXCR from the 5' RACE reads. In the table there are some 240,000 distinct CDR3 sequences, approximately 3.5% of which are singletons. The CDR3 has 16 amino acids. V lost 0 bases to trimming and J lost 5 bases; unmatched junction nucleotides: 8. Germline V gene sequence: CDR1 SGHNT, CDR2 YYREEE (reference sequence). This clonotype was counted many times. The V call is TRBV5-4, the J call TRBJ2-3; 8 positions agree with TRBD2. The starting material was PBMCs, obtained 15 days after the yellow fever booster vaccination. The receptor was derived from a young man who received the YFV17D yellow fever vaccine. CDR3 sequence: CASSLVPGGELDTQYF. In DNA form, the CDR3 reads TGTGCCAGCAGCTTGGTCCCGGGGGGGGAGTTAGATACGCAGTATTTT.